This TCR beta chain was documented in a study of cytomegalovirus exposure and HLA in healthy donors. Study-wide context: HLA-typed donors were the source of approximately 80 million unique TCRs held in an early data release. Broader study findings: Later, an analysis showed that TCR beta chains associated with HLA were more clonally expanded than others that were equally common.

On this clone itself: Its specificity is unknown.

The CDR3 totals 13 residues. CDR1 and CDR2 from the germline V gene are MNHNS and SASEGT. The V gene end was trimmed by 5 bases and the J gene end by 10 bases; junction bases not matched to a gene: 7. PCR used 60 Vbeta primers and 13 Jbeta primers. Libraries were prepared by immunoSEQ multiplex PCR; TCRdb keeps only in-frame clonotypes and omits some of them. Recorded for this sample: about 130,000 clones. The receptor's source is a middle-aged woman in good health and CMV-seronegative. V usage is TRBV6-1 and J usage is TRBJ1-1; the match to TRBD1 covers 10 bases. Specimen: PBMCs. CDR3 DNA: TGTGCCAGCAGTATCCGGGACAGGGGTCGAGCTTTCTTT. It codes for CASSIRDRGRAFF.